The clone carrying this T cell receptor beta chain was observed many times. Trimming removed 7 bases from V and 2 bases from J, with 6 bases in between. Germline V gene lookup returns CDR1 SNHLY and CDR2 FYNNEI. This CDR3 comprises 13 residues. TCRdb used MiXCR to reprocess the RACE reads, holding one entry per CDR3 protein. This table holds about 96,000 distinct CDR3 sequences, 7.5% to 10% found once. The sample belongs to a study of human T cells and chemical hapten exposure. Overall study: After 6 days, upper back 0.01% DPC patch tests were scored.

Time point defined: patch test 2, 6 weeks after DPC sensitization. Documented treatment: therapeutic diphenylcyclopropenone sensitization with weekly scalp DPC. The starting material was whole blood, obtained in connection with sensitization to the hapten diphenylcyclopropenone (DPC). The V and J genes are TRBV2 and TRBJ2-6; D is ambiguous. This sequence was found in a woman aged 40 to 49 with alopecia areata. Some clones in this sample may be carry-over from other donors' samples. The CDR3 nucleotides read TGTGCCAGCACTGGGGCTGGGGCCAACGTCCTGACTTTC. Protein sequence: CASTGAGANVLTF.